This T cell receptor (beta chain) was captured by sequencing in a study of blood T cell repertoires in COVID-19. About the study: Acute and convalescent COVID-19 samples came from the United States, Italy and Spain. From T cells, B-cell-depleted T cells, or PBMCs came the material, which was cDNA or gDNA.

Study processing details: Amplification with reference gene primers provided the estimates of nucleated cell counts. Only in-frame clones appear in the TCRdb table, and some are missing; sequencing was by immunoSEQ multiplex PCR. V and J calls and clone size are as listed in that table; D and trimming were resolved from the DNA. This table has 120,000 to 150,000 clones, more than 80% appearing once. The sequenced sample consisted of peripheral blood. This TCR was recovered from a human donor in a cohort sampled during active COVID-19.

CDR3 in DNA: TGTGCCACCAGCAGAGCTTTGTTCGATGAGCAGTTCTTC. Translation: CATSRALFDEQFF. The gene calls are TRBV15 and TRBJ2-1, with D unresolved. V gave up 1 base and J gave up 8 bases, with 9 bases separating them. From germline, CDR1 is LNHNV and CDR2 YYDKDF (reference sequence). This CDR3 is built from 13 residues.